Following are 6 T cell receptor beta chains from one sample sequenced in a study of blood T cell repertoires in COVID-19. Sequencing was performed with immunoSEQ multiplex PCR; in TCRdb, only in-frame clones are kept and a portion is missing. The data contain under 200,000 clones, 83% of them singletons. Sequenced: peripheral blood. These receptors were obtained from a human donor in a cohort sampled during active COVID-19.

The rearrangement links TRBV11-2 to TRBJ1-3, with D perhaps matching TRBD1 (6 bases). Trimming took off 4 bases at V and 0 bases at J, with 16 bases between the two ends. This CDR3 is 17 amino acids long. Germline V gene sequence: CDR1 SGHAT, CDR2 FQNNGV. CDR3 DNA: TGTGCCAGCAGCTCCACGGCAGCGACAGGCTCTGGAAACACCATATATTTT. Translated: CASSSTAATGSGNTIYF.

The gene calls are TRBV27 and TRBJ2-5; 7 nucleotides match TRBD1. Germline trimming cut 6 bases from V and 4 bases from J; bases unmatched to any gene: 5. Germline values: CDR1 MNHEY, CDR2 SMNVEV (reference sequence). The CDR3 sequence is 13 residues long. The CDR3 is CASRASGGETQYF. CDR3 DNA sequence: TGTGCCAGCAGAGCTTCAGGGGGAGAGACCCAGTACTTC.

The chain has TRBV28 and TRBJ1-2; 7 bases are a match to TRBD1. This CDR3 is built from 13 residues. V shed 5 bases, J shed 8 bases, and the junction held 8 bases outside the gene matches. Germline CDR1 MDHEN, CDR2 SYDVKM. CDR3 nucleotides: TGTGCCAGCAGTCGACAGGGAGAGAGGGGCTACACCTTC. Its protein product is CASSRQGERGYTF.

The chain recombines TRBV7-2 with TRBJ1-4; D may be TRBD1 (5 bases). Trimming removed 6 bases from V and 3 bases from J, with 8 bases in between. The CDR3 totals 13 residues. Germline V gives CDR1 SGHTA, CDR2 FQGNSA. CDR3 sequence (DNA): TGTGCCAGCAGTCGACAGCCTAATGAAAAACTGTTTTTT. As protein: CASSRQPNEKLFF.

The V call is TRBV24-1, the J call TRBJ2-1, with 8 bases lining up with TRBD2. The ends lost 6 bases at V and 0 bases at J; junction bases unmatched: 6. Germline CDR1 KGHDR, CDR2 SFDVKD. The CDR3 extends over 16 amino acids. CDR3 sequence: CATSSRLAGSYNEQFF. Here the CDR3 DNA reads TGTGCCACCAGTTCGCGGCTAGCGGGCTCCTACAATGAGCAGTTCTTC.

This clone has more than one count but fewer than ten. CDR3 sequence reads: CASSLFGQGGSYF. CDR3 sequence (DNA): TGTGCCAGCAGCTTGTTTGGGCAGGGTGGTTCGTACTTC. The V and J genes are TRBV5-6 and TRBJ2-7; possible D gene TRBD1, 5 bases. Trimming cost V 1 base and J 12 bases, with 17 bases left between them. Looked up from germline, CDR1 is SGHDT and CDR2 is YYEEEE. The length of the CDR3 is 13 residues.